One sample yielded the 7 T cell receptor beta chains listed below, sequenced in a study of T cells in localized non-small cell lung cancer. Generated by immunoSEQ multiplex PCR, the TCRdb table keeps only in-frame clones and is missing some. The table has 55,000 to 75,000 clones, roughly 92% seen once. This material consisted of peripheral blood, taken before any cancer treatment. These receptors originate from a man aged 40 to 70 with stage I lung adenocarcinoma.

The V gene is TRBV7-6, the J gene TRBJ2-1, with 10 bases that match TRBD1. The germline V gene has CDR1 SGHVS and CDR2 FNYEAQ. Losses at the gene ends were 1 base for V and 12 bases for J; bases not matched to a gene: 3. The CDR3 length is 13 residues. DNA for the CDR3: TGTGCCAGCAGCTTAGGGGACAGGGGTGGGCAGTTCTTC. It translates to CASSLGDRGGQFF.

This sequence joins TRBV7-9 and TRBJ2-2; D is perhaps TRBD1 (5 bases). CDR3 length: 18 amino acids. The germline V gene encodes CDR1 SEHNR and CDR2 FQNEAQ (reference sequence). Trimming shortened V by 5 bases and J by 2 bases, and 21 bases separated the two germline ends. The CDR3 DNA follows: TGTGCCAGCAGCCAAGGGGCAAACCCCTGGGGCAACACCGGGGAGCTGTTTTTT. Translated: CASSQGANPWGNTGELFF.

The chain uses TRBV7-8 and TRBJ2-2; the D gene is possibly TRBD2 (7 bases). The germline CDR1 and CDR2 sequences are SGHVS and FQNEAQ. Trimming took 5 bases from V and 7 from J, leaving 11 bases between them. The CDR3 has 13 residues. In nucleotides, the CDR3 is TGTGCCAGCAGCCCAAGGGGGGGCGGGGAGCTGTTTTTT. Residues: CASSPRGGGELFF.

The CDR3 DNA sequence: TGTGCCAGCAGTTCCACTAGCGGGAGCTCCTACGAGCAGTACTTC. Translation gives CASSSTSGSSYEQYF. The rearrangement uses TRBV6-6 and TRBJ2-7; 11 bases are a match to TRBD2. Germline assignment: CDR1 MNHNY and CDR2 SVGAGI (reference sequence). This CDR3 spans 15 amino acids. Germline trimming cut 4 bases from V and 0 bases from J; bases unmatched to any gene: 2.

This rearrangement joins TRBV9 to TRBJ2-7, with TRBD2 as a possible D gene (6 bases). CDR3 length equals 15 residues. Trimming shortened V by 0 bases and J by 0 bases, and 10 bases separated the two germline ends. Germline CDR1 reads SGDLS; CDR2 reads YYNGEE. The CDR3 nucleotides read TGTGCCAGCAGCGTAGACGGGGGTGCCTCCTACGAGCAGTACTTC. This codes for CASSVDGGASYEQYF.

A word on this clone: An end of the junction differs from the germline gene, which may be a read error. This sequence joins TRBV2 and TRBJ2-5, with D uncertain. Germline V lookup: CDR1 SNHLY, CDR2 FYNNEI. CDR3 length: 12 residues. In nucleotides, the CDR3 is TGTGCCAGCAGTGAAGAGGAAGAGACCCGGTACTTC. Translating it yields CASSEEEETRYF.

J is TRBJ2-7 and V is TRBV28; D may be TRBD2 (5 bases). CDR3 length equals 12 residues. V lost 8 bases and J lost 4, with 12 bases in between. The germline CDR1 and CDR2 sequences are MDHEN and SYDVKM. CDR3 residues: CASGPSSYEQYF. DNA for the CDR3: TGTGCCAGCGGTCCTAGCTCTTACGAGCAGTACTTC.